This T cell receptor (beta chain) is drawn from a study of control samples from healthy donors and cancer patients. TCRdb's table, derived via immunoSEQ multiplex PCR, lists solely in-frame clones and lacks some. This sample has fewer than 250,000 clones, with around 90% found just once. CDR1 is SGHTS, CDR2 YDEGEE, per germline. The CDR3 sequence is 16 residues long. Deletions cut 0 bases from V and 6 bases from J, with 18 bases between. This rearrangement joins TRBV5-8 to TRBJ1-1; D possibly corresponds to TRBD1 (6 bases). The sample was blood. The TCR comes from a man aged 25 to 40 in good health. The CDR3 sequence: CASSLGGGVTGAEAFF. The CDR3 region has the DNA TGTGCCAGCAGCTTGGGAGGGGGAGTCACCGGGGCTGAAGCTTTCTTT.